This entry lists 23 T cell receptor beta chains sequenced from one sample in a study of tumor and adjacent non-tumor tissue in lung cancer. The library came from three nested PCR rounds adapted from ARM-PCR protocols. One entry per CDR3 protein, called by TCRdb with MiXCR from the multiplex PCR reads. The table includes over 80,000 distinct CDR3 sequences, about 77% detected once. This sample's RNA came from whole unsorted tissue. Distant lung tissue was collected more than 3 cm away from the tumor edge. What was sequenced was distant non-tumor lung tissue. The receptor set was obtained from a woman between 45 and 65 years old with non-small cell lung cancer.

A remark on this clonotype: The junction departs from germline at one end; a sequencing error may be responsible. DNA for the CDR3: TGTGTCAGCAGTGAATGGAAGGGACCTTCTTACGAGCAGTACTTC. It codes for CVSSEWKGPSYEQYF. The chain recombines TRBV25-1 with TRBJ2-7; D could derive from TRBD1 or TRBD2 (5 bases each). The CDR3 has 15 amino acids. The germline V gene encodes CDR1 MGHDK and CDR2 SYGVNS.

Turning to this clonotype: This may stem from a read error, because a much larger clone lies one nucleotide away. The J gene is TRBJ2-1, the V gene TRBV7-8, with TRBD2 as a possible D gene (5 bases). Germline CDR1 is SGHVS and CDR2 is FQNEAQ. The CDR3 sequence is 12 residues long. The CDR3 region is CASSPDPREHFF. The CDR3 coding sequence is TGTGCCAGCAGCCCCGACCCTAGGGAGCACTTCTTC.

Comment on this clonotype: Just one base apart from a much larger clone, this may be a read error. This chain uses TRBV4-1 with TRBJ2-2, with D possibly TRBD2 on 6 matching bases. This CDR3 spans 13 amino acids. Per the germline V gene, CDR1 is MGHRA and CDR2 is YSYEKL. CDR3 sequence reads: CASSHPGVGKLFF. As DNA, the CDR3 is TGCGCCAGCAGCCATCCGGGGGTCGGGAAGCTGTTTTTT.

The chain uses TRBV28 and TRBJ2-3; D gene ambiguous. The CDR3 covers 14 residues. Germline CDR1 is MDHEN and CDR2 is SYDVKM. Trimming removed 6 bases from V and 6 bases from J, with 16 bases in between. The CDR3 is CASSSARLTDTQYF. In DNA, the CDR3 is TGTGCCAGCAGCTCGGCACGCCTCACGGATACGCAGTATTTT.

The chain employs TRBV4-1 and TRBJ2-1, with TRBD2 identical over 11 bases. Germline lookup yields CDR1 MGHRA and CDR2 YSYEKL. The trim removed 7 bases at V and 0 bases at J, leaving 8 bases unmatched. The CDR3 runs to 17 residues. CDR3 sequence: CASIQIAGGNSYNEQFF. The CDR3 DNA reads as TGCGCCAGCATCCAGATAGCGGGAGGGAACTCCTACAATGAGCAGTTCTTC.

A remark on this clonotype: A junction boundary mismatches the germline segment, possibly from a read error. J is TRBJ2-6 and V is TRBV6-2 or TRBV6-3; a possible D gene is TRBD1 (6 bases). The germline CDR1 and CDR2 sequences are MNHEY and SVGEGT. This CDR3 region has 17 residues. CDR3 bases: TGTGCCTGCAGTCAATCAGGGGCTTTCTCTGGGGCCAACGTCCTGACCTTC. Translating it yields CACSQSGAFSGANVLTF.

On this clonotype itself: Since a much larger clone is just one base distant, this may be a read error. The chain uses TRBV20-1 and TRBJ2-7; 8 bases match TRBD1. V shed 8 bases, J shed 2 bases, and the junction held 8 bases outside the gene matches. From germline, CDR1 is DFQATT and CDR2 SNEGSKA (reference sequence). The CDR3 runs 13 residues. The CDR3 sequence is CSHPRQGTYEQYF. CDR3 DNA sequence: TGCAGTCATCCGAGACAGGGGACCTACGAGCAGTACTTC.

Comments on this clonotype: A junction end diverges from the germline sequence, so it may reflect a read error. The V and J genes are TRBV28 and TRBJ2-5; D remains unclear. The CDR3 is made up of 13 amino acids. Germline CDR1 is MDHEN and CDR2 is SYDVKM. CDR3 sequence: CTSIITYQETQYF. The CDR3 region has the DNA TGTACCAGCATCATAACGTACCAAGAGACCCAGTACTTC.

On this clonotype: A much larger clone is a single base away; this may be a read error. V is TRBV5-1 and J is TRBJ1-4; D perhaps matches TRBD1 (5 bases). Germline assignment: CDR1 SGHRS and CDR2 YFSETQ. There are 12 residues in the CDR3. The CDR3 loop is CPSTRAKEKLFF. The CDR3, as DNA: TGCCCCAGCACCAGGGCAAAGGAAAAACTGTTTTTT.

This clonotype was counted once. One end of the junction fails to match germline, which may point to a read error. This CDR3 reads CAGSLRGQLATDTQYF. CDR3 in DNA: TGTGCCGGCAGCTTGAGGGGCCAGCTGGCGACAGATACGCAGTATTTT. The rearrangement links TRBV11-2 to TRBJ2-3; D is possibly TRBD1 or TRBD2 (5 bases each). The CDR3 is 16 amino acids. Germline CDR1 SGHAT, CDR2 FQNNGV.

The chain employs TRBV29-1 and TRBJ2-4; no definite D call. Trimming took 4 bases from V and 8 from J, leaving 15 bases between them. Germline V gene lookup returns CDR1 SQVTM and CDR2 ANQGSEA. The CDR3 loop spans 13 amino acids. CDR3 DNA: TGCAGCGTTGTCAAACCAGGAGTAGACATTCAGTACTTC. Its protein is CSVVKPGVDIQYF.

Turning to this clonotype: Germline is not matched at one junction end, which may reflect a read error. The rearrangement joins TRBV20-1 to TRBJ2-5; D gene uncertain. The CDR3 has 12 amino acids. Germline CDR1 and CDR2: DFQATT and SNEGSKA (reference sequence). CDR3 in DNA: TGCAGTGCTATAGCTGGGAAAGAGACCCAGAACTTC. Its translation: CSAIAGKETQNF.

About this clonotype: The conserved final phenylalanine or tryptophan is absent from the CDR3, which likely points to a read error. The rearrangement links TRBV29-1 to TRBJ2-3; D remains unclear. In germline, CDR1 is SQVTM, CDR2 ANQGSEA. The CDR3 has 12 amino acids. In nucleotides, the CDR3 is TGCGGCGTTGGCAGAGGCACAGATACGCAGTATCTT. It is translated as CGVGRGTDTQYL.

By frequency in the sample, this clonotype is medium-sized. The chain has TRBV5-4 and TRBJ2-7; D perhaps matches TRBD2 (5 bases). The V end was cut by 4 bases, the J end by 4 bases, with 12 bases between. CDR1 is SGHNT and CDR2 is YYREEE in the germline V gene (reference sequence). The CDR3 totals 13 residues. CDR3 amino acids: CASSPGLLYEQYF. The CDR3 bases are TGTGCCAGCAGCCCTGGACTTTTATACGAGCAGTACTTC.

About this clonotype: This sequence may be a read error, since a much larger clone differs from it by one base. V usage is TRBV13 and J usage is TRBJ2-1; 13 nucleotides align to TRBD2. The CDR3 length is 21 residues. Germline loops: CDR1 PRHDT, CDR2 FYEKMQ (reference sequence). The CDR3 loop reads CASSIKGDTSGRATLYSEQFF. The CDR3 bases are TGTGCCAGCAGCATAAAAGGGGATACTAGCGGGAGGGCCACCCTCTACAGTGAGCAGTTCTTC.

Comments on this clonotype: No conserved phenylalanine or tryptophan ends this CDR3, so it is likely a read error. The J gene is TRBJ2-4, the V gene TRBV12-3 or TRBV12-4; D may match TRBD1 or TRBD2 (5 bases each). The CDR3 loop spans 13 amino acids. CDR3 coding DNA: TGTGCCAGTAGTTTTGGGGGTAAAAACATTCAGTACATC. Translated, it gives CASSFGGKNIQYI.

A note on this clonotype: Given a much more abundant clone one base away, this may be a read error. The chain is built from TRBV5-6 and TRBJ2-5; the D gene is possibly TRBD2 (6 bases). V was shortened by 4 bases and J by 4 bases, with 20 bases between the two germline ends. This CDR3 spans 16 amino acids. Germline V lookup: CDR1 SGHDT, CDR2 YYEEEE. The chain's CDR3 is CASSPTIGSRLETQYF. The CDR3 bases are TGTGCCAGCAGCCCTACTATCGGGAGTCGGTTAGAGACCCAGTACTTC.

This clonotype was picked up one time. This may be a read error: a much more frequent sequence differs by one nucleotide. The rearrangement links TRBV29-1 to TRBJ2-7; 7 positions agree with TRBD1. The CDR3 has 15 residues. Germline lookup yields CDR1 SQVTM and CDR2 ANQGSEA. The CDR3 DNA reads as TGCAGCTTTGTGAATCCGGGACAGAGACCCTACCAGCAGTACTTC. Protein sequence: CSFVNPGQRPYQQYF.

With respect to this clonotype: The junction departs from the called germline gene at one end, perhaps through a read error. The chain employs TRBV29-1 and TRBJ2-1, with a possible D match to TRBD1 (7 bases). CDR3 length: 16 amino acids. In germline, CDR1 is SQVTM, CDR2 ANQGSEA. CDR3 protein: CSSRLEGGTGDNEEFF. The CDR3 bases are TGCAGCTCACGACTAGAGGGAGGAACAGGGGACAATGAGGAGTTCTTC.

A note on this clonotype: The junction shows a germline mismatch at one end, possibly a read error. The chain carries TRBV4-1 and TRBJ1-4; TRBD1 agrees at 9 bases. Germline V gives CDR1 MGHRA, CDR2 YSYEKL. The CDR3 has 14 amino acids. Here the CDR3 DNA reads TGCGCAAGCAGCCATGGACAGGGGAATGAAAGACTGTTTTTT. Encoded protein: CASSHGQGNERLFF.

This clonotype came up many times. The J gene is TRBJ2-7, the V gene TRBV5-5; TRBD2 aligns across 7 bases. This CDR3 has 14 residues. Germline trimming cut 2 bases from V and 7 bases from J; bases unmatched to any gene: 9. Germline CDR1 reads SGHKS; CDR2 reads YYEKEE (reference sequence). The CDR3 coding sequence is TGTGCCAGCAGCTTTAATGCGGGAGTGCGGGAGCAGTACTTC. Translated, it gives CASSFNAGVREQYF.

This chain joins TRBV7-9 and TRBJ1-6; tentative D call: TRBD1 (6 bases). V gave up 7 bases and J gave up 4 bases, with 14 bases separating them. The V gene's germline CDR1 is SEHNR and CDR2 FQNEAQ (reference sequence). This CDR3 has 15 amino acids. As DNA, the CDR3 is TGTGCCAGCAACATACAGGGATCTTATAATTCACCCCTCCACTTT. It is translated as CASNIQGSYNSPLHF.

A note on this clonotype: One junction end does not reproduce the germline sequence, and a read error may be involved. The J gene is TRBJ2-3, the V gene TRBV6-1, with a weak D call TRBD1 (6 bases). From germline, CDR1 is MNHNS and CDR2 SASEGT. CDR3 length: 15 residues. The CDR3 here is CASGWLGHNSDTQCF. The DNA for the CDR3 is TGTGCCAGCGGTTGGTTGGGACATAACTCAGATACGCAGTGTTTT.